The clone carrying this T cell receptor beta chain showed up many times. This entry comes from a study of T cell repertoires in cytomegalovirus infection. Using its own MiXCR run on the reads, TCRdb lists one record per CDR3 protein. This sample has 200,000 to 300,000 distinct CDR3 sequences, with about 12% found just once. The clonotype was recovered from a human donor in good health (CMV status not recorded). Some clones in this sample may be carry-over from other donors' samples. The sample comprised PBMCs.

The CDR3 sequence: CASSLTGTSFNEQFF. The CDR3 bases are TGTGCCAGCAGCTTAACGGGGACTAGTTTCAATGAGCAGTTCTTC. The chain has TRBV7-3 and TRBJ2-1, with TRBD2 identical over 8 bases. From germline, CDR1 is SGHTA and CDR2 FQGTGA. J gave up 6 bases and V 0 bases, and 4 bases lay outside the gene matches. The length of the CDR3 is 15 residues.